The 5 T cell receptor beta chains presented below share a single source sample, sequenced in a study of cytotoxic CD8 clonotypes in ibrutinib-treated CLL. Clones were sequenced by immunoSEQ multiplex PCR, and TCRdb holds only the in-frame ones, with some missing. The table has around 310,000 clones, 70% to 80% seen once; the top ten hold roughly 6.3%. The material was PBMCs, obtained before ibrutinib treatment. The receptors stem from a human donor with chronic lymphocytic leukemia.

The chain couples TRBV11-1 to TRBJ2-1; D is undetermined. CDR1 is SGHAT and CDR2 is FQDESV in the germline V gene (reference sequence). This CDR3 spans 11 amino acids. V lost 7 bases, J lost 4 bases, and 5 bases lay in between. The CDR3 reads CASTLYNEQFF. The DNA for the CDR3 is TGTGCCAGCACCCTATACAATGAGCAGTTCTTC.

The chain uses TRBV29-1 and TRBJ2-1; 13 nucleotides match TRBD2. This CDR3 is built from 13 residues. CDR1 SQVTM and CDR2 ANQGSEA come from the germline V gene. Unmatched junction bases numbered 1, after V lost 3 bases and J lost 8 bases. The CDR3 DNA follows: TGCAGCGTTGAGGGACTAGCGGGATATGAGCAGTTCTTC. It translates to CSVEGLAGYEQFF.

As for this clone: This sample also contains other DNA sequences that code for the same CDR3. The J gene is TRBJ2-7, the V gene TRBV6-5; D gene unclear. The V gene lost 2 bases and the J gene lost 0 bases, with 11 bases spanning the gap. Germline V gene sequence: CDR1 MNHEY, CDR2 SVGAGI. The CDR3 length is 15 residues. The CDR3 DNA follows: TGTGCCAGCAGTTACATAGCCATCCCCTCCTACGAGCAGTACTTC. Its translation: CASSYIAIPSYEQYF.

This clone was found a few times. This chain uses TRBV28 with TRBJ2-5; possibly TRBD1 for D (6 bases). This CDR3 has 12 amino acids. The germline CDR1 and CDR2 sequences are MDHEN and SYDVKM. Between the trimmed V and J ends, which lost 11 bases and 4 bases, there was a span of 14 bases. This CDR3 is CAAGESRETQYF. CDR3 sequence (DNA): TGTGCCGCAGGGGAATCCAGAGAGACCCAGTACTTC.

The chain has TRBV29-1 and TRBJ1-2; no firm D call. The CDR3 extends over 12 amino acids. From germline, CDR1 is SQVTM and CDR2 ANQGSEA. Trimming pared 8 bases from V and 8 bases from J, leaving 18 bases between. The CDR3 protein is CSSEAGLWGYTF. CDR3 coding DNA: TGCAGCAGCGAGGCTGGATTATGGGGCTACACCTTC.